The 5 T cell receptor beta chains in this list originate from one sample, sequenced in a study of blood T cell repertoires in COVID-19 (dated by TCRdb to 2019 to 2021). Libraries came from the immunoSEQ multiplex PCR assay. TCRdb's version of the immuneACCESS table is confined to in-frame rearrangements and falls short of the full clone set. An unresolved V gene accounts for under half of the shortfall where checked; the remainder is of unknown origin. The sample records under 300,000 clones, 88% of which are singletons. Approximately 2% of the sample comes from the top ten. Sequences were obtained from PBMCs or T cells enriched from blood (not recorded which). All receptors derive from a woman between 55 and 75 years old in a cohort exposed to, infected with or recovered from COVID-19 (not recorded which).

This clone was observed a single time. V and J are TRBV3-1 (or the pseudogene TRBV3-2) and TRBJ1-5; D is ambiguous. Trimming left V 1 base short and J 7 bases short, with 8 bases between. Germline CDR1 reads LGHDT; CDR2 reads YNNKEL (reference sequence). The CDR3 is 13 amino acids. CDR3: CASSQGSGQPQHF. As DNA, the CDR3 is TGTGCCAGCAGCCAAGGAAGCGGGCAGCCCCAGCATTTT.

The chain uses TRBV30 and TRBJ2-1, with 10 nucleotides matching TRBD2. The germline V gene encodes CDR1 GTSNPN and CDR2 SVGIG (reference sequence). The CDR3 contains 14 residues. V was pared by 3 bases and J by 4 bases, with 3 bases of the junction left unmatched. This CDR3 is CAWRTSGTYNEQFF. The CDR3 coding sequence is TGTGCCTGGAGAACTAGCGGGACTTACAATGAGCAGTTCTTC. Full variable domain (remainder filled in from reference TRBV30 and TRBJ2-1): SQTIHQWPATLVQPVGSPLSLECTVEGTSNPNLYWYRQAAGRGLQLLFYSVGIGQISSEVPQNLSASRPQDRQFILSSKKLLLSDSGFYLCAWRTSGTYNEQFFGPGTRLTVL.

This rearrangement joins TRBV6-2 or TRBV6-3 to TRBJ2-2; 9 nucleotides match TRBD1. The CDR3 extends over 15 amino acids. CDR1 is MNHEY, CDR2 SVGEGT, per germline. The junction had 5 bases not matched to a gene; V was cut back by 2 bases and J by 7 bases. In DNA, the CDR3 is TGTGCCAGCAGTTACCCGGGACAGGGCCACGGGGAGCTGTTTTTT. Translated, it gives CASSYPGQGHGELFF.

The rearrangement joins TRBV7-2 to TRBJ2-1; 14 bases fit TRBD2. This CDR3 spans 19 amino acids. The ends lost 5 bases at V and 1 base at J; junction bases unmatched: 10. Germline V gene sequence: CDR1 SGHTA, CDR2 FQGNSA. The CDR3 coding sequence is TGTGCCAGCAGCCCTCAGGGGGGACTAGCGGGAGATTCCTACAATGAGCAGTTCTTC. Translation: CASSPQGGLAGDSYNEQFF.

The chain employs TRBV7-6 and TRBJ2-7; weak D call: TRBD2 (6 bases). V was cut by 1 base and J by 6 bases, with 22 bases left in between. CDR3 size: 17 residues. Germline assignment: CDR1 SGHVS and CDR2 FNYEAQ. This CDR3 reads CASSLEGGAGPGGEQYF. In nucleotides, the CDR3 is TGTGCCAGCAGCTTAGAAGGCGGAGCAGGCCCCGGGGGCGAGCAGTACTTC.